In this sample, the clone carrying this TCR beta chain turned up a few times. Its antigen is still unknown. CDR3 length: 17 residues. J was trimmed by 4 bases and V by 4 bases; bases with no gene match: 9. Sample barcodes and UMIs were carried by the TCR alpha and TCR beta cDNA libraries that 5'RACE generated with constant-segment primers. Using its own MiXCR run on the 5' RACE reads, TCRdb lists one record per CDR3 protein. Of about 500,000 distinct CDR3 sequences listed, approximately 20% are singletons. These data originate in a study of T-cell memory formation after mild COVID-19. Study results and limitations: Cross-reactive memory seemingly joined, as some responding clones were found in pre-infection memory.

Sequenced: PBMCs or a T cell subset sorted from them (not recorded which). The sequence derives from an adult woman who had mild COVID-19 (a few samples of this study predate the infection). Cell type and time point are not known. The chain is built from TRBV12-3 or TRBV12-4 and TRBJ2-3, with TRBD2 identical over 12 bases. The CDR3 loop reads CASSSNPGLAGPDTQYF. The CDR3 coding sequence is TGTGCCAGCAGTTCCAACCCCGGACTAGCGGGGCCAGATACGCAGTATTTT.